The 24 T cell receptor delta chains below all came from one sample that was sequenced in a study of gamma-delta T cells after stem cell transplantation. TCRdb made new clone calls on the RT-PCR reads using CATT. This sample has about 1,200 delta-chain clones, with approximately 2.4% found just once. The sequenced material came from gamma-delta T cells. These receptors all stem from a human donor. It is not recorded whose cells these are; they may come from a transplant donor.

In this sample, this clone turned up a few times. TCRdb's listed protein matches a much larger clone and diverges from this DNA's translation at residue 6, likely through a read error; the protein shown comes from the DNA. The chain carries TRDV2 and TRDJ4; 11 positions match TRDD3. The CDR3 length is 19 residues. Trimming took 3 bases from V and 4 from J; bases not matched to a gene: 21. The germline CDR1 and CDR2 sequences are GEAIGNYY and EKD. CDR3 amino acids: CACDESNLLGDKGRQPLIF. As DNA, the CDR3 is TGTGCCTGTGACGAAAGCAATCTACTGGGGGATAAAGGCAGACAACCCCTGATCTTT.

This clone was counted between two and nine times. This DNA's translation and the protein TCRdb lists, from a much larger clone, do not match at residue 12, likely due to a read error; the protein shown is translated from the DNA. J is TRDJ1 and V is TRDV2, with TRDD3 matching over 12 bases. The germline V gene has CDR1 GEAIGNYY and CDR2 EKD. With 3 bases clipped from V and 1 base from J, the junction kept 11 bases outside the gene matches. This CDR3 is built from 18 residues. The CDR3 sequence is CACDPVAGGYGSTDKLIF. As DNA, the CDR3 is TGTGCCTGTGACCCGGTAGCTGGGGGATACGGCAGCACCGATAAACTCATCTTT.

This clone was seen only a few times. TCRdb has a much larger clone's protein, which differs at residue 7 from the translation of this DNA, likely because of a read error; what is shown is the protein translated from the DNA. The genes are TRDV2 and TRDJ1, with 12 bases that match TRDD3. V gave up 2 bases and J gave up 0 bases; unmatched junction bases: 9. The germline V gene encodes CDR1 GEAIGNYY and CDR2 EKD. This CDR3 spans 18 amino acids. CDR3 residues: CACDKLGLGDTYTDKLIF. CDR3 coding DNA: TGTGCCTGTGACAAATTAGGACTGGGGGATACTTACACCGATAAACTCATCTTT.

Note on this clone: The TCRdb record carries a much larger clone's protein, which differs from this DNA's translation at residue 9; a read error is the likely cause, and the protein listed here is the DNA translation. V usage is TRDV2 and J usage is TRDJ3; D call uncertain. V lost 5 bases and J 2 bases, leaving 15 bases between the germline ends. Germline CDR1 is GEAIGNYY and CDR2 is EKD. This CDR3 comprises 17 residues. CDR3 in DNA: TGTGCCTGTGCCGCCGTGATGGGCCCCTGGGACACCCGACAGATGTTTTTC. As protein: CACAAVMGPWDTRQMFF.

This clone appeared a few times. The TCRdb record carries a much larger clone's protein, which differs from this DNA's translation at residue 5; a read error is the likely cause, and the protein listed here is the DNA translation. The V call is TRDV2, the J call TRDJ1; 9 bases fit TRDD3. This CDR3 spans 15 amino acids. The germline V gene has CDR1 GEAIGNYY and CDR2 EKD. V trimming: 3 bases; J trimming: 0 bases; junction bases outside the gene matches: 4. CDR3: CACDSLGEYTDKLIF. CDR3 bases: TGTGCCTGTGACTCACTGGGGGAGTACACCGATAAACTCATCTTT.

In the case of this clone: Translating this DNA gives a protein that differs at residue 4 from the TCRdb one, which belongs to a much larger clone; a read error is likely, and the protein shown is this translation. The V call is TRDV2, the J call TRDJ1; 12 bases are a match to TRDD3. CDR1 is GEAIGNYY and CDR2 is EKD in the germline V gene. Unmatched junction bases numbered 12, after V lost 5 bases and J lost 0 bases. The CDR3 is 18 amino acids. For the CDR3, the DNA is TGTGCCTGTGGCTATGTGGCTGGGGGATACGGGGACACCGATAAACTCATCTTT. It encodes CACGYVAGGYGDTDKLIF.

The sample holds a few counts of this clone. A read error likely explains this, since a far larger clone differs by one base. Other DNA sequences in this specimen translate into the identical CDR3. This rearrangement joins TRDV2 to TRDJ3, with TRDD3 as a possible D gene (6 bases). Germline CDR1 and CDR2: GEAIGNYY and EKD. The CDR3 spans 19 residues. V gave up 2 bases and J gave up 0 bases, with 16 bases separating them. CDR3 sequence (DNA): TGTGCCTGTGACAGGGTGGCTGGGGAAAGCTCCTGGGACACCCGACAGATGTTTTTC. Translated, it gives CACDRVAGESSWDTRQMFF.

The sample holds a few counts of this clone. This is likely an artifact of a read error, given a far larger clone one base away. The same CDR3 also results from other DNA sequences found in this sample. The rearrangement uses TRDV2 and TRDJ1; D is undetermined. The germline V gene encodes CDR1 GEAIGNYY and CDR2 EKD. This CDR3 has 22 amino acids. The CDR3 protein is CACDTVLSRSAGPQGYTDKLIF. The CDR3, as DNA: TGTGCCTGTGACACCGTTCTCAGCAGATCGGCTGGTCCTCAGGGGTACACCGACAAACTCATCTTT.

As concerns this clone: The mismatch at residue 8 between this DNA's translation and the TCRdb protein of a much larger clone likely reflects a read error; the protein shown is translated from the DNA. The rearrangement uses TRDV2 and TRDJ1; 8 bases fit TRDD3. The CDR3 is 16 amino acids. V shed 2 bases, J shed 7 bases, and the junction held 14 bases outside the gene matches. CDR1 is GEAIGNYY and CDR2 is EKD in the germline V gene. CDR3 residues: CACDKMPYPTGGKLIF. The CDR3 DNA reads TGTGCCTGTGACAAGATGCCTTACCCTACTGGGGGTAAACTCATCTTT.

As to this clone: Since a far larger clone is one base different, this is likely a read error. The sample holds other DNA sequences that translate to the same CDR3. The rearrangement joins TRDV2 to TRDJ1; 8 nucleotides match TRDD3. Germline V gene lookup returns CDR1 GEAIGNYY and CDR2 EKD. The CDR3 spans 18 residues. CDR3 sequence: CACDTVLGDPLYTDKLIF. In nucleotides, the CDR3 is TGTGCTTGTGACACCGTGCTGGGGGACCCTTTGTACACCGATAAACTCATCTTT.

This clone was detected a few times. This DNA's translation and the protein TCRdb lists, from a much larger clone, do not match at residue 6, likely due to a read error; the protein shown is translated from the DNA. This chain uses TRDV2 with TRDJ1, with 8 positions matching TRDD3. Germline values: CDR1 GEAIGNYY, CDR2 EKD. V was clipped by 2 bases and J by 7 bases; unmatched bases: 14. This CDR3 has 16 residues. The CDR3 loop reads CACDKIPSPTGGKLIF. CDR3 sequence (DNA): TGTGCCTGTGACAAGATACCTTCCCCTACTGGGGGTAAACTCATCTTT.

A few counts support this clone. Only one base separates this from a far larger clonotype, so it likely reflects a read error. Other DNA sequences in this sample translate to the same CDR3. V usage is TRDV2 and J usage is TRDJ1, with 10 bases lining up with TRDD3. The CDR3 is 18 amino acids. From germline, CDR1 is GEAIGNYY and CDR2 EKD. V was clipped by 3 bases and J by 0 bases; unmatched bases: 12. CDR3 sequence reads: CACDYVAGGYGDTDKLIF. The CDR3 nucleotides are TGTGCCTGTGACTATGTGGCGGGGGGATACGGGGACACCGATAAACTCATCTTT.

The genes are TRDV2 and TRDJ1; 13 bases are shared with TRDD3. CDR1 is GEAIGNYY, CDR2 EKD, per germline. The V segment lost 0 bases and the J segment 3 bases; nucleotides outside the gene matches: 21. This CDR3 has 22 residues. CDR3 sequence: CACDTATGGYAIDPTRSDKLIF. CDR3 DNA: TGTGCCTGTGACACCGCCACTGGGGGATACGCTATCGACCCGACTCGCTCCGATAAACTCATCTTT.

This clone is hyperexpanded in the sample. The sample has other DNA sequences that encode this CDR3 too. This chain joins TRDV2 and TRDJ1, with TRDD3 matching 7 bases. The length of the CDR3 is 18 residues. Unmatched junction bases numbered 16, after V lost 4 bases and J lost 0 bases. The germline CDR1 and CDR2 sequences are GEAIGNYY and EKD. The CDR3 spells CACDGLGSVPLYTDKLIF. As DNA, the CDR3 is TGTGCCTGTGATGGACTGGGGTCTGTGCCCCTGTACACCGATAAACTCATCTTT.

This clone appeared a few times. The mismatch at residue 3 between this DNA's translation and the TCRdb protein of a much larger clone likely reflects a read error; the protein shown is translated from the DNA. The chain has TRDV2 and TRDJ1; possibly TRDD3 for D (6 bases). Per germline, CDR1 GEAIGNYY and CDR2 EKD. The CDR3 extends over 15 amino acids. This chain's CDR3 is CARDTLGTLPGELIF. The CDR3, as DNA: TGTGCCCGTGACACCTTGGGGACCCTACCTGGGGAACTCATCTTT.

This clone was picked up a small number of times. TCRdb shows a much larger clone's protein in place of this DNA's translation, and the two differ at residue 3, likely through a read error; the protein shown is translated from the DNA. V usage is TRDV2 and J usage is TRDJ1, with 12 positions matching TRDD3. Germline CDR1 and CDR2: GEAIGNYY and EKD. The CDR3 loop spans 19 amino acids. CDR3: CARDSLLGDTRGSTDKLIF. DNA of the CDR3: TGTGCCCGTGACTCTCTACTGGGGGATACCAGGGGGTCCACCGATAAACTCATCTTT.

Turning to this clone: The protein recorded in TCRdb matches a much larger clone and deviates from this DNA's translation at residue 5, suggesting a read error; the protein here is obtained by translating the DNA. This rearrangement joins TRDV2 to TRDJ1; TRDD3 aligns across 8 bases. CDR1 and CDR2 from the germline V gene are GEAIGNYY and EKD. The CDR3 consists of 17 residues. The ends lost 3 bases at V and 10 bases at J; junction bases unmatched: 21. The CDR3 reads CACDAVGGGSPAGLLIF. In DNA, the CDR3 is TGTGCCTGTGACGCCGTCGGTGGGGGATCGCCCGCGGGGTTACTCATCTTT.

On this clone itself: This likely traces to a read error, being one base from a far larger clone. This rearrangement joins TRDV2 to TRDJ1; tentatively, D is TRDD3 (6 bases). V lost 3 bases to trimming and J lost 2 bases, with 33 bases between them. This CDR3 has 21 residues. Germline assignment: CDR1 GEAIGNYY and CDR2 EKD. The CDR3 nucleotides are TGTGCCTGTGACTCCCTTTCGGATCTGGGGTATACGCAAAGGAGGACCGATAAACTCATCTTT. Translated, it gives CACDSLSDLGYTQRRTDKLIF.

Concerning this clone itself: This likely traces to a read error, being one base from a far larger clone. Distinct nucleotide sequences in the sample also encode this CDR3. The V gene is TRDV2, the J gene TRDJ1; D gene uncertain. Trimming took off 0 bases at V and 4 bases at J, with 20 bases between the two ends. Germline CDR1 GEAIGNYY, CDR2 EKD. CDR3 size: 17 residues. CDR3: CACDTVLRLPQNDKLIF. The CDR3 DNA follows: TGTGCCTGTGACACCGTCCTCCGTCTCCCACAAAACGATAAACTCATCTTT.

This clone showed up many times. A far larger clone is one nucleotide away, so this likely arose from a read error. The chain combines TRDV2 with TRDJ3; 11 bases match TRDD3. Germline-derived CDR1 and CDR2 are GEAIGNYY and EKD. The trim removed 3 bases at V and 3 bases at J, leaving 9 bases unmatched. This CDR3 has 19 amino acids. The CDR3 region has the DNA TGTGCCTGTGACGCCGCTGGGGGATACCCGGACTGGGACACCCGACAGATGTTTTTC. It encodes CACDAAGGYPDWDTRQMFF.

This clone was counted only a few times. A far larger clone is off by one base, so a read error is likely. The same CDR3 arises from other DNA sequences in this sample as well. The chain recombines TRDV2 with TRDJ1; 7 nucleotides align to TRDD3. The CDR3 contains 18 residues. Trimming removed 3 bases from V and 2 bases from J; junction bases left unmatched: 17. Germline V gives CDR1 GEAIGNYY, CDR2 EKD. The CDR3 DNA follows: TGTGCCTGTGACGCCATGATGGGGGACACTCCTCATACCGATAAACTCATCTTT. Its protein product is CACDAMMGDTPHTDKLIF.

This clone appeared a few times. TCRdb records a much larger clone's protein for this DNA, with a difference at residue 11 that likely arises from a read error; the protein given is the translation of the DNA. The V call is TRDV2, the J call TRDJ3; D is ambiguous. The CDR3 totals 17 residues. Per germline, CDR1 GEAIGNYY and CDR2 EKD. CDR3 DNA: TGTGCCTGTGACCCGCTAAAAAGCTCCTGGAACACCCGACAGATGTTTTTC. Translated, it gives CACDPLKSSWNTRQMFF.

A few counts support this clone. TCRdb records a much larger clone's protein for this DNA, with a difference at residue 5 that likely arises from a read error; the protein given is the translation of the DNA. The chain carries TRDV2 and TRDJ1, with 8 nucleotides matching TRDD3. Germline assignment: CDR1 GEAIGNYY and CDR2 EKD. The length of the CDR3 is 17 residues. The junction had 11 bases not matched to a gene; V was cut back by 3 bases and J by 0 bases. CDR3 sequence: CACDVVLGATYTDKLIF. For the CDR3, the DNA is TGTGCCTGTGACGTGGTACTGGGGGCGACCTACACCGATAAACTCATCTTT.

This clone was detected ten times or more. This is likely an artifact of a read error, given a far larger clone one base away. The gene calls are TRDV2 and TRDJ1, with D tentatively TRDD3 (6 bases). The CDR3 loop spans 17 amino acids. Trimming stripped 3 bases from V and 1 base from J, with 20 bases between. Germline lookup yields CDR1 GEAIGNYY and CDR2 EKD. This CDR3 reads CACDPVGASAITDKLIF. Written as DNA, the CDR3 is TGTGCCTGTGACCCCGTGGGGGCTTCGGCAATCACCGATAAACTCATCTTT.